The source of this T cell receptor (beta chain) is a study of neurological immune-mediated disorders. MiXCR, run by TCRdb on the 5' RACE reads, gives a single entry per CDR3 protein. Here the sample spans under 80,000 distinct CDR3 sequences, roughly 9.5% being singletons. Sequenced material: PBMCs. This clonotype was sampled from a man in his forties or fifties in good health.

The CDR3 here is CASSPPLAGGQETQYF. In nucleotides, the CDR3 is TGTGCCAGCAGTCCCCCTCTAGCGGGGGGGCAAGAGACCCAGTACTTC. This chain joins TRBV28 and TRBJ2-5, with 12 bases fitting TRBD2. CDR3 size: 16 residues. Germline V gene sequence: CDR1 MDHEN, CDR2 SYDVKM. The ends lost 5 bases at V and 2 bases at J; junction bases unmatched: 6.